Following are 11 T cell receptor beta chains from one sample sequenced in a study of T-cell reconstitution after alpha-beta-depleted transplantation in children. Notes on the study in general: Newly generated T cells supplied most T-cell counts and diversity one year post-transplant.

TCRbeta library preparation incorporated unique molecular identifiers. MiXCR was run by TCRdb on the PCR reads, yielding one entry per CDR3 protein. Among 330,000 or so distinct CDR3 sequences listed, over 7.5% were seen once. What these receptors recognize is not known. The sample in question was peripheral blood, obtained 360 days after TCRalphabeta/CD19-depleted stem cell transplant. Receptor source: a female patient aged 2 to 10 who had a stem cell transplant for Fanconi anemia, so the T cells may come from the graft donor.

The CDR3: CASSQATGNYGYTF. The CDR3 region has the DNA TGCGCCAGCAGCCAAGCGACGGGGAACTATGGCTACACCTTC. The rearrangement joins TRBV4-3 to TRBJ1-2, with unresolved D. This CDR3 has 14 residues. Germline V CDR1 and CDR2: LGHNA, YSLEER. With 1 base removed from V and 2 bases from J, the gap between germline ends came to 8 bases.

This clonotype was observed many times. The chain uses TRBV20-1 and TRBJ2-2; the match to TRBD2 covers 11 bases. J lost 0 bases, V lost 5 bases, and 5 bases had no gene match. The CDR3 covers 16 residues. Per the germline V gene, CDR1 is DFQATT and CDR2 is SNEGSKA (reference sequence). Here the CDR3 reads CSARLAGTANTGELFF. The DNA of the CDR3 is TGCAGTGCTCGACTAGCGGGGACTGCGAACACCGGGGAGCTGTTTTTT.

Many counts were recorded for this clonotype. The rearrangement links TRBV20-1 to TRBJ2-4, with D perhaps matching TRBD1 or TRBD2 (6 bases each). CDR3 length: 14 amino acids. The germline V gene encodes CDR1 DFQATT and CDR2 SNEGSKA (reference sequence). Trimming left V 6 bases short and J 3 bases short, with 15 bases between. The CDR3: CSAALKGGKNIQYF. In DNA, the CDR3 is TGCAGTGCAGCTCTGAAGGGGGGCAAAAACATTCAGTACTTC.

The rearrangement joins TRBV7-2 to TRBJ2-2; D gene uncertain. Germline V CDR1 and CDR2: SGHTA, FQGNSA. The V end lost 0 bases, the J end lost 7 bases, and 9 bases lay between the germline ends. The CDR3 covers 14 residues. This CDR3 is CASSLALWIGELFF. CDR3 DNA: TGTGCCAGCAGCTTAGCCTTGTGGATCGGGGAGCTGTTTTTT.

This clonotype has ten or more counts. V gene TRBV20-1 combines with J gene TRBJ1-1; D unresolved. Germline CDR1 is DFQATT and CDR2 is SNEGSKA (reference sequence). This CDR3 has 14 residues. Trimming removed 2 bases at V and 3 bases at J, with 13 bases between. The DNA for the CDR3 is TGCAGTGCTAGAAGTCTGTCCAGTTACACTGAAGCTTTCTTT. As protein: CSARSLSSYTEAFF.

There are many counts of this clonotype. The V and J genes are TRBV7-3 and TRBJ1-1; TRBD1 matches 7 bases. Germline V gene sequence: CDR1 SGHTA, CDR2 FQGTGA. The CDR3 consists of 17 residues. J lost 1 base, V lost 5 bases, and 13 bases had no gene match. In DNA form, the CDR3 reads TGTGCCAGCAGCCCCCGTGGGGGACAGCCACGGAACACTGAAGCTTTCTTT. This gives the protein CASSPRGGQPRNTEAFF.

The chain employs TRBV7-2 and TRBJ1-5; D is perhaps TRBD1 (5 bases). The CDR3 runs to 15 residues. The V and J ends lost 4 bases and 1 base respectively, with 11 bases between them. Germline V CDR1 and CDR2: SGHTA, FQGNSA. The DNA of the CDR3 is TGTGCCAGCAGCTGGGGGGTGGGCAGCAATCAGCCCCAGCATTTT. As protein: CASSWGVGSNQPQHF.

The chain has TRBV13 and TRBJ2-2; TRBD1 aligns across 9 bases. The junction had 4 bases not matched to a gene; V was cut back by 1 base and J by 1 base. Germline CDR1 is PRHDT and CDR2 is FYEKMQ (reference sequence). This CDR3 spans 17 amino acids. The CDR3 spells CASSLVLGQGNTGELFF. The CDR3 nucleotides read TGTGCCAGCAGCTTAGTTCTGGGACAGGGGAACACCGGGGAGCTGTTTTTT.

This clonotype was seen many times. The CDR3 bases are TGTGCCAGCAGTTTATATCATGGGGGAGGTAGCACTGAAGCTTTCTTT. Encoded protein: CASSLYHGGGSTEAFF. The V gene is TRBV27, the J gene TRBJ1-1; possible D gene TRBD1, 5 bases. Germline assignment: CDR1 MNHEY and CDR2 SMNVEV (reference sequence). The CDR3 is made up of 16 amino acids. Trimming pared 1 base from V and 4 bases from J, leaving 16 bases between.

Ten or more counts support this clonotype. The chain links TRBV5-1 to TRBJ2-3; D is ambiguous. V lost 0 bases, J lost 4 bases, and 12 bases lay in between. Germline loops: CDR1 SGHRS, CDR2 YFSETQ. The CDR3 contains 15 residues. Here the CDR3 DNA reads TGCGCCAGCAGCTTGGAGGGCTTCGGATCAGATACGCAGTATTTT. Protein: CASSLEGFGSDTQYF.

This clonotype was seen only a few times. The chain recombines TRBV19 with TRBJ2-2; D gene ambiguous. The V and J ends lost 7 bases and 1 base respectively, with 13 bases between them. This CDR3 contains 15 residues. Germline CDR1 and CDR2: LNHDA and SQIVND (reference sequence). The CDR3 bases are TGTGCCAGTACTGGAAGAATGCAGAACACCGGGGAGCTGTTTTTT. Translated, it gives CASTGRMQNTGELFF. Filled out from reference TRBV19 and TRBJ2-2, the complete variable domain reads DGGITQSPKYLFRKEGQNVTLSCEQNLNHDAMYWYRQDPGQGLRLIYYSQIVNDFQKGDIAEGYSVSREKKESFPLTVTSAQKNPTAFYLCASTGRMQNTGELFFGEGSRLTVL.